Sequencing of this TCR beta chain was carried out in a study of regulatory T cells in long-lasting Graves disease. Study-wide points: Persistent Graves' patients possessed reduced TCR diversity relative to recently diagnosed ones.

In regard to this clonotype: Its specificity is not known.

Sequencing libraries for TCR beta were prepared with iRepertoire HTBI primers and Arm-PCR of CDR3 regions. One entry per CDR3 protein, called by TCRdb with MiXCR from the multiplex PCR reads. This table has 500,000 to 700,000 distinct CDR3 sequences, around 30% appearing once. V shed 2 bases and J shed 5 bases, with 15 bases lying between them. The germline V gene encodes CDR1 SQVTM and CDR2 ANQGSEA. The CDR3 covers 14 residues. Time point of the sample: persistent/refractory GD, antithyroid drugs over 5 years with positive TRAb. Generation of the TCR library employed RNA extracted from PBMCs. Into tubes containing EDTA, about 9 milliliters of peripheral blood were drawn.

The source is a female donor with Graves disease. The chain links TRBV29-1 to TRBJ1-1; no definite D call. Material: peripheral blood mononuclear cells (PBMCs), obtained when the disease was refractory, from a patient treated with antithyroid drugs. CDR3 in DNA: TGCAGCGTTGAATCGGTCCGGAGGGATACTGAAGCTTTCTTT. Translating it yields CSVESVRRDTEAFF. The full variable domain, its missing parts supplied by reference TRBV29-1 and TRBJ1-1, is SAVISQKPSRDICQRGTSLTIQCQVDSQVTMMFWYRQQPGQSLTLIATANQGSEATYESGFVIDKFPISRPNLTFSTLTVSNMSPEDSSIYLCSVESVRRDTEAFFGQGTRLTVV.